One and the same sample provided the 13 T cell receptor beta chains below, sequenced in a study of read filtering for tumor transcriptome and immune sequencing. The library was built from roughly 400 ng RNA with molecular barcoded adaptors for alpha/delta and beta/gamma chains. TCRdb reprocessed the reads with MiXCR, giving one entry per CDR3 protein. The sample shows around 130,000 distinct CDR3 sequences, over 10% of them seen only once. Sequences were obtained from a population of CD138-negative cells sorted from bone marrow. The receptors stem from a donor aged 40 or over with multiple myeloma.

The table lists this clonotype with a few counts. A much bigger clone sits one base away, suggesting this may be a read error. The rearrangement joins TRBV12-5 to TRBJ2-1; D is undetermined. There are 14 residues in the CDR3. Germline lookup yields CDR1 LGHNT and CDR2 FRNRAP. The CDR3 reads CASGRQEGRNGQFF. CDR3 DNA: TGTGCTAGTGGTAGGCAGGAAGGTAGAAATGGGCAGTTCTTC. The full variable domain, completed using reference TRBV12-5 and TRBJ2-1, is DARVTQTPRHKVTEMGQEVTMRCQPILGHNTVFWYRQTMMQGLELLAYFRNRAPLDDSGMPKDRFSAEMPDATLATLKIQPSEPRDSAVYFCASGRQEGRNGQFFGPGTRLTVL.

This clonotype showed up many times. This chain links TRBV18 with TRBJ2-7; a weak D match, TRBD1 (5 bases). V was pared by 3 bases and J by 6 bases, with 12 bases between. The CDR3 length is 13 residues. Germline values: CDR1 KGHSH, CDR2 LQKENI. CDR3 sequence: CASSPLAGPEQYF. The CDR3 bases are TGTGCCAGCTCACCCCTGGCAGGGCCCGAGCAGTACTTC.

The chain carries TRBV28 and TRBJ2-5; 8 positions agree with TRBD2. The length of the CDR3 is 14 residues. CDR1 and CDR2 from the germline V gene are MDHEN and SYDVKM. Losses at the gene ends were 2 bases for V and 1 base for J; bases not matched to a gene: 0. The CDR3 nucleotides are TGTGCCAGCAGTTTAGCGGGAGGCCAAGAGACCCAGTACTTC. Translating gives CASSLAGGQETQYF.

This clonotype has a count of ten or more. The chain carries TRBV10-3 and TRBJ2-7; 9 bases are shared with TRBD2. V gave up 0 bases and J gave up 4 bases; unmatched junction bases: 4. CDR3 length: 15 amino acids. The germline CDR1 and CDR2 sequences are ENHRY and SYGVKD. In DNA, the CDR3 is TGTGCCATCAGTGAGTCGAATAGCGGGAGATACGAGCAGTACTTC. It specifies CAISESNSGRYEQYF.

This clonotype was detected ten times or more. The chain is built from TRBV10-3 and TRBJ2-3; maybe TRBD2 (5 bases). This CDR3 is built from 13 residues. Per the germline V gene, CDR1 is ENHRY and CDR2 is SYGVKD. With 2 bases removed from V and 6 bases from J, the gap between germline ends came to 9 bases. The CDR3 nucleotides are TGTGCCATCAGTGAGACTAGAGATGATACGCAGTATTTT. Translating it yields CAISETRDDTQYF.

As concerns this clonotype: A single base separates this from a much larger clone, so it may be a read error. J is TRBJ2-1 and V is TRBV29-1; no clear D gene. Germline assignment: CDR1 SQVTM and CDR2 ANQGSEA. V was pared by 3 bases and J by 10 bases, with 22 bases between. The CDR3 consists of 15 residues. The chain's CDR3 is CSVDSGSGIHSEQFF. The CDR3 DNA sequence: TGCAGCGTTGACTCCGGGTCAGGCATACACTCGGAGCAGTTCTTC.

This clonotype was detected ten times or more. CDR3 sequence (DNA): TGCAGTGCTAGATCGATAGATACGGAAGCTTTCTTT. It codes for CSARSIDTEAFF. The rearrangement joins TRBV20-1 to TRBJ1-1, with no clear D. CDR3 size: 12 residues. V gave up 2 bases and J gave up 8 bases, with 12 bases separating them. Germline lookup yields CDR1 DFQATT and CDR2 SNEGSKA (reference sequence).

This clonotype was detected many times. The V call is TRBV2, the J call TRBJ2-5; the D is unclear. Deletions cut 3 bases from V and 6 bases from J, with 8 bases between. CDR3 length equals 12 residues. Per the germline V gene, CDR1 is SNHLY and CDR2 is FYNNEI. As DNA, the CDR3 is TGTGCCAGCAGTGAGGTCCGAAAGACCCAGTACTTC. It yields the protein CASSEVRKTQYF.

This chain uses TRBV24-1 with TRBJ1-1; tentative D call: TRBD1 (5 bases). Germline CDR1 reads KGHDR; CDR2 reads SFDVKD. The CDR3 is made up of 13 amino acids. V dropped 9 bases and J dropped 1 base, with 11 bases sitting between them. Written as DNA, the CDR3 is TGTGCCACCTCCCAGGGCTGGAACACTGAAGCTTTCTTT. It is translated as CATSQGWNTEAFF.

This clonotype was found a few times. The chain recombines TRBV9 with TRBJ2-2; 11 bases align to TRBD2. Trimming removed 2 bases from V and 5 bases from J; junction bases left unmatched: 5. This CDR3 is built from 16 residues. Germline CDR1 reads SGDLS; CDR2 reads YYNGEE. CDR3 amino acids: CASSVSGRARTGELFF. The CDR3 region has the DNA TGTGCCAGCAGCGTTAGCGGGAGGGCCCGAACCGGGGAGCTGTTTTTT.

This clonotype occurred once. This rearrangement joins TRBV19 to TRBJ2-7, with TRBD2 matching 7 bases. The CDR3 runs to 15 residues. Germline CDR1 reads LNHDA; CDR2 reads SQIVND (reference sequence). Germline trimming cut 3 bases from V and 2 bases from J; bases unmatched to any gene: 7. CDR3 in amino acids: CASSIPHGRTYEQYF. As DNA, the CDR3 is TGTGCCAGTAGTATTCCCCACGGGAGGACCTACGAGCAGTACTTC.

This clonotype was seen ten or more times. The chain joins TRBV18 to TRBJ2-7; TRBD1 agrees at 8 bases. Germline CDR1 reads KGHSH; CDR2 reads LQKENI. V shed 9 bases and J 3 bases; nucleotides not matched to a gene: 10. The CDR3 runs 14 residues. CDR3 in DNA: TGTGCCAGTACCGGGCGGACAGGGAGCTACGAGCAGTACTTC. It encodes CASTGRTGSYEQYF.

In its sample, this clonotype was seen many times. This chain links TRBV20-1 with TRBJ2-7; the D call may be TRBD1 or TRBD2 (5 bases each). Per germline, CDR1 DFQATT and CDR2 SNEGSKA (reference sequence). The CDR3 covers 14 residues. Trimming shortened V by 6 bases and J by 1 base, and 16 bases separated the two germline ends. This chain's CDR3 is CSATSGRSSYEQYF. In nucleotides, the CDR3 is TGCAGTGCAACCTCGGGGCGGAGTTCCTACGAGCAGTACTTC.